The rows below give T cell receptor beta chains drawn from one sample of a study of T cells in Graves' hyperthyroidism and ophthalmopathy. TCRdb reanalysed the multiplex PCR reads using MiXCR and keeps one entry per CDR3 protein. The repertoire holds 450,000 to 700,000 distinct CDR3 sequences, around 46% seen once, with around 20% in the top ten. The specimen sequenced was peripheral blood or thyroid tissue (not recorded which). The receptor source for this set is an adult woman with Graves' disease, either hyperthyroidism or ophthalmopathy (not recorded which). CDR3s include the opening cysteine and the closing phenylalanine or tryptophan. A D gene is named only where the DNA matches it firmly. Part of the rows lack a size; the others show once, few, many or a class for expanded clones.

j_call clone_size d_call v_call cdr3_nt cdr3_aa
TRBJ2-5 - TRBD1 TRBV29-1 TGCAGCGTTGTCGTTCCAGGGGGCCTCCAAGAGACCCAGTACTTC CSVVVPGGLQETQYF
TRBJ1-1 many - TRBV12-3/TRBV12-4 TGTGCCAGCAGTTTACATCAGGGACGCGCAGTGAACACTGAAGCTTTCTTT CASSLHQGRAVNTEAFF
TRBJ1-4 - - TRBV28 TGTGCCAGCAGTTTTCTTGAAAAACTGTTTTTT CASSFLEKLFF
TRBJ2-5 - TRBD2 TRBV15 TGTGCCACCAGCAGGGCCCGTGGACTAGCGGGAGGAGGGAAAGAGACCCAGTACTTC CATSRARGLAGGGKETQYF
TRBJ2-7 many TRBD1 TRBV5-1 TGCGCCAGCAGCCCCGGGACAGGGATATCCTACGAGCAGTACTTC CASSPGTGISYEQYF
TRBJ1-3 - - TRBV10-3 TGTGCCATCAGCCTAGACCGAAACACCATATATTTT CAISLDRNTIYF
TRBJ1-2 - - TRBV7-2 TGTGCCAGCAGCTTAGCAGGGGGGGGTCACTATGGCTACACCTTC CASSLAGGGHYGYTF
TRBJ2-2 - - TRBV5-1 TGCGCCAGCAGCTTCGGGACACTTTTT CASSFGTLF
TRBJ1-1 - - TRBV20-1 TGCAGTGCCAGCAGGGACCTTAAGAACACTGAAGCTTTCTTT CSASRDLKNTEAFF
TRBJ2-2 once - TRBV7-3 TGTGCCAGCAGCTCTTTGGGAGCCGGGGAGCTGTTTTTT CASSSLGAGELFF
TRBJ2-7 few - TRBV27 TGTGCCAGCAGTCCTGGACGGTACTACGAGCAGTACTTC CASSPGRYYEQYF
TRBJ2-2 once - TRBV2 TGCGCCAGCAGTGACGGGAACACCGGGGAGCCGTTTTTT CASSDGNTGEPFF
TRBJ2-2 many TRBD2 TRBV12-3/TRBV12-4 TGTGCCAGCAGTGCGGGACTAGCGGCGAACACCGGGGAGCTGTTTTTT CASSAGLAANTGELFF
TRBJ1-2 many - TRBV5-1 TGCGCCAGCAGCCAGGAACGCAGGGGATATGGCTACACCTTC CASSQERRGYGYTF
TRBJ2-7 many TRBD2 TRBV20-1 TGCAGTACCCCCGGGACTAGCGGTTCCTACGAGCAGTACTTC CSTPGTSGSYEQYF
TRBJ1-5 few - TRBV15 TGTGCCACCAGCAGAGCTGACACCCGCAATCAGCCCCAGCATTTT CATSRADTRNQPQHF
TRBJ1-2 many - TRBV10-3 TGTGCCATCAGGACAGGCCCCTTCTATGGCTACACCTTC CAIRTGPFYGYTF
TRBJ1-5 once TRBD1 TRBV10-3 TGTGCCATCAGTGAGCCGCAGACAGGGGAGCCCCAGCATTTT CAISEPQTGEPQHF
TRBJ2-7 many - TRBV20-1 TGCAGTGCCAGTCTTGGGGGCTCCCTCTACGAGCAGTACTTC CSASLGGSLYEQYF
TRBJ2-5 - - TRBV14 TGTGCCAGCAGCCAACTCATGGCGGGACAGTCGACCCAGTACTTC CASSQLMAGQSTQYF
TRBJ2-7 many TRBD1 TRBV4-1 TGCGCCAGCTCCGGGACAGGGCTTTACGAGCAGTACTTC CASSGTGLYEQYF
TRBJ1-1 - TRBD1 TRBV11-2 TGTGCCAGCAGCCCCCGGGACAGGAGTTTCACTGAAGCTTTCTTT CASSPRDRSFTEAFF
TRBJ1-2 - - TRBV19 TGTGCCAGTAGCGCGTTCGGGGAAAGCTACACCTTC CASSAFGESYTF
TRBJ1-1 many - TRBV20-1 TGCAGCGTCCTTGTGGGGTTGGCTGAAGCTTTCTTT CSVLVGLAEAFF
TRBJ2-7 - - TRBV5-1 TGCGCCAGCGCGGACGGAGCCGAGCAGTACTTC CASADGAEQYF
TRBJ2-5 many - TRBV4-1 TGCGCCAGCAGCCATTCTATCCGGGTGCTCGGAGAGACCCAGTACTTC CASSHSIRVLGETQYF
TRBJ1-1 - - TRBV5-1 TGCGCCAGCAGCCCCATGACAGGTATGAACACTGAAGCTTTCTTT CASSPMTGMNTEAFF
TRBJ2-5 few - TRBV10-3 TGTGCCGCCCAAGGCGGGACTCAAGAGACCCAGTACTTC CAAQGGTQETQYF
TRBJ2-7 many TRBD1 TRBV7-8 TGTGCCAGCAGCTTCCGGGACAGGGACTACGAGCAGTACTTC CASSFRDRDYEQYF
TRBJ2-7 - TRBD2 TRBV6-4 TGTGCCAGCAGTGACTCGACGGGAGGAGCCCACGAGCAGTACTTC CASSDSTGGAHEQYF
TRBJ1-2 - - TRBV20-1 TGCAGTGCCTCGCTTGGGATTGGCTACACCTTC CSASLGIGYTF
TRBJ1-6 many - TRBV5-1 TGCGCCAGCGCTGAGTGGTCCGCGGCCCGCCTTAATTCACCCCTCCACTTT CASAEWSAARLNSPLHF
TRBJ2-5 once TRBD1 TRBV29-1 TGCAGCGGCAGGGACAGGGGGATCACCCAGTACTTC CSGRDRGITQYF
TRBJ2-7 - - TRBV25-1 TGTGCCAGCAGTTCTCGCGGAAGCGTTACTTACTCCTACGAGCAGTACTTC CASSSRGSVTYSYEQYF
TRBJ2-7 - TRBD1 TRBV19 TGTGCCAGTAGTACCGGGACAGGGAACACCGAGCAGTACTTC CASSTGTGNTEQYF
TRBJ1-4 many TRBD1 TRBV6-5 TGTGCCAGCAGTCGGGACAGCCTTGCAACTAATGAAAAACTGTTTTTT CASSRDSLATNEKLFF
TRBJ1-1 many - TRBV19 TGTGCCAGTAACGCGGGACACATCAACGCTGAAGCTTTCTTT CASNAGHINAEAFF
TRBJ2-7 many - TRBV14 TGTGCCAGCAGCCAAGATGCTGGGCACTCCTACGAGCAGTACTTC CASSQDAGHSYEQYF
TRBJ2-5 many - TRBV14 TGTGCCAGCAGCCAAGAGATTGGGTCGCGGGAGACCCAGTACTTC CASSQEIGSRETQYF
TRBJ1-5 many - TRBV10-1 TGCGCCAGCAGTGAGTCTGATAGGCAGGGCCCCGATCAGCCCCAGCATTTT CASSESDRQGPDQPQHF
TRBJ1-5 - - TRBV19 TGTGCCAGTAGTTGGGGGGGAGGACAGCCCCAGCATTTT CASSWGGGQPQHF
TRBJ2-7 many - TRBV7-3 TGTGCCAGCAGCTCCGCCAGGGAAACGGACGAGCAGTACTTC CASSSARETDEQYF
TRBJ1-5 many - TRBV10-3 TGTGCCATCAGCCCCCAGGGGCCCGATAGCAATCAGCCCCAGCATTTT CAISPQGPDSNQPQHF
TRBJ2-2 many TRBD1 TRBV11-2 TGTGCCAGCCTCCAGACAGGGGTCAGACCTTCCACCGGGGAGCTGTTTTTT CASLQTGVRPSTGELFF
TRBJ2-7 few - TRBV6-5 TGTGCCAGCAGTTACTCGTCTAGCCTGACGTTCGAGCAGTACTTC CASSYSSSLTFEQYF
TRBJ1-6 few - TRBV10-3 TGTGCCATCAGTGAGTCGAGAAGCACCCTCCACTTT CAISESRSTLHF
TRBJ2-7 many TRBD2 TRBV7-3 TGTGCCAGCAGCTTATCTAGCGGGCCCTTCTACGAGCAGTACTTC CASSLSSGPFYEQYF
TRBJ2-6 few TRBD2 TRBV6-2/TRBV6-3 TGTGCCAGCAGTTACCTTCTAGCGGAGGGGTCTGGGGCCAACGTCCTGACTTTC CASSYLLAEGSGANVLTF
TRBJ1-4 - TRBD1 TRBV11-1 TGTGCCAGCAGCAACGGACAGGGGACAACTAATGAAAAACTGTTTTTT CASSNGQGTTNEKLFF
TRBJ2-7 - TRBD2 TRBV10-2 TGCGCCAGCAGTGCCGGACTAGCGGGAAGGGGCGAGCAGTACTTC CASSAGLAGRGEQYF
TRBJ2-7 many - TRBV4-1 TGCGCCAGCAGCCATCCTAGGTCTTGGACGGATTCCTACGAGCAGTACTTC CASSHPRSWTDSYEQYF
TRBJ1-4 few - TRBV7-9 TGTGCCAGCAGCCACCCAGAAGAAAAACTGTTTTTT CASSHPEEKLFF
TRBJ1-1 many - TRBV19 TGTGCCAGTAGTATAGTGGCAGGGAACACTGAAGCTTTCTTT CASSIVAGNTEAFF
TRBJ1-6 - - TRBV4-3 TGCGCCAGCAGCCGCGAGAGGGATTCACCCCTCCACTTT CASSRERDSPLHF
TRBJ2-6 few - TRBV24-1 TGTGCCACCAGTGATTCCGGGAGCGGCTCTGGGGCCAACGTCCTGACTTTC CATSDSGSGSGANVLTF